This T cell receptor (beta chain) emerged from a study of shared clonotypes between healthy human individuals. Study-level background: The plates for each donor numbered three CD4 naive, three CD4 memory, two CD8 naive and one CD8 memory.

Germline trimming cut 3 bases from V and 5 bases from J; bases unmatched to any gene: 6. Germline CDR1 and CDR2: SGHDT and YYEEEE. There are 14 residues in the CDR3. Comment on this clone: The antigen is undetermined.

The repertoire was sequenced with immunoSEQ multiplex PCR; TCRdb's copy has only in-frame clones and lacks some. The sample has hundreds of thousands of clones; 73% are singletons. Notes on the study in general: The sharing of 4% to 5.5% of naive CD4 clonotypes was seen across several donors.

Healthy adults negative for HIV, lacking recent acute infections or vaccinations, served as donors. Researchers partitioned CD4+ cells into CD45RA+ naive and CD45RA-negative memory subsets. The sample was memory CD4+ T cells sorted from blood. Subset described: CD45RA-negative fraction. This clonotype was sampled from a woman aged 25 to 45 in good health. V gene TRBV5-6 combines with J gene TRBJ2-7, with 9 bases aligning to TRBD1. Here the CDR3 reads CASSSGGDRDEQYF. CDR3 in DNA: TGTGCCAGCAGCTCGGGTGGGGACAGGGACGAGCAGTACTTC. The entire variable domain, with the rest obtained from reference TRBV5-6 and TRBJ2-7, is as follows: DAGVTQSPTHLIKTRGQQVTLRCSPKSGHDTVSWYQQALGQGPQFIFQYYEEEERQRGNFPDRFSGHQFPNYSSELNVNALLLGDSALYLCASSSGGDRDEQYFGPGTRLTVT.